Below, 15 T cell receptor beta chains from the same sample are listed, as sequenced in a study of CD8 T cells in ankylosing spondylitis. TCRdb fed the 5' RACE reads into MiXCR, producing one record per CDR3 protein. Of 240,000 or so distinct CDR3 sequences detected, around a tenth appear once; the ten largest clones hold 6% to 8%. What was sequenced was blood, either unsorted or a sorted T cell fraction (not recorded which). The receptors were gathered from a male donor with ankylosing spondylitis or in good health (not recorded which).

This clonotype was found many times. The chain employs TRBV4-1 and TRBJ2-3, with 13 bases aligning to TRBD2. The CDR3 consists of 18 residues. V lost 4 bases and J lost 9; bases outside the gene matches: 16. The V gene's germline CDR1 is MGHRA and CDR2 YSYEKL. DNA of the CDR3: TGCGCCAGCAGCCGGGGGGTCATGGGACTAGCGGGAACAGGGACGCAGTATTTT. It specifies CASSRGVMGLAGTGTQYF.

This clonotype was detected many times. V is TRBV12-3 or TRBV12-4 and J is TRBJ2-1; tentatively, D is TRBD1 (5 bases). This CDR3 is built from 15 residues. Trimming took 6 bases from V and 5 from J, leaving 17 bases between them. The CDR3 region has the DNA TGTGCCAGCAGCGCAAGACAGCGAGTAGACAATGAGCAGTTCTTC. Residues: CASSARQRVDNEQFF.

This clonotype was observed many times. J is TRBJ1-1 and V is TRBV11-2, with D perhaps matching TRBD1 (6 bases). Germline V lookup: CDR1 SGHAT, CDR2 FQNNGV. The CDR3 is 12 residues long. V lost 5 bases and J 6 bases, leaving 10 bases between the germline ends. CDR3 loop: CASSQYRAEAFF. The CDR3 nucleotides read TGTGCCAGCAGCCAATACAGGGCTGAAGCTTTCTTT.

This clonotype was counted a few times. The chain recombines TRBV7-9 with TRBJ1-4; 8 nucleotides line up with TRBD1. J was trimmed by 7 bases and V by 1 base; bases with no gene match: 5. The germline V gene has CDR1 SEHNR and CDR2 FQNEAQ (reference sequence). CDR3 length equals 15 residues. CDR3 in DNA: TGTGCCAGCAGCTTAGATCGCAGGGGGCCTGAAAAACTGTTTTTT. Amino acid sequence: CASSLDRRGPEKLFF.

V gene TRBV18 combines with J gene TRBJ2-7, with TRBD1 matching over 11 bases. There are 13 residues in the CDR3. After removal of 6 bases from V and 7 bases from J, the junction contained 5 bases not matched to a gene. Germline V lookup: CDR1 KGHSH, CDR2 LQKENI. CDR3 coding DNA: TGTGCCAGCTCCCGGACAGGGGGCTGGGAGCAGTACTTC. This translates into CASSRTGGWEQYF.

In this sample, this clonotype turned up many times. The chain is built from TRBV4-2 and TRBJ2-5; 12 bases line up with TRBD2. The CDR3 runs 18 residues. CDR1 is LGHNA and CDR2 is YNFKEQ in the germline V gene. Trimming took 4 bases from V and 1 from J; bases not matched to a gene: 10. The CDR3 reads CASSLQPLTSGGQETQYF. CDR3 bases: TGTGCCAGCAGCCTCCAACCCCTGACTAGCGGGGGCCAAGAGACCCAGTACTTC.

The rearrangement uses TRBV11-1 and TRBJ2-1; possibly TRBD2 for D (6 bases). The CDR3 runs to 14 residues. The V and J ends lost 1 base and 6 bases respectively, with 10 bases between them. Germline CDR1 and CDR2: SGHAT and FQDESV (reference sequence). The chain's CDR3 is CASSLVRETNEQFF. CDR3 coding DNA: TGTGCCAGCAGCTTAGTACGGGAGACCAATGAGCAGTTCTTC.

This clonotype appeared many times. V usage is TRBV20-1 and J usage is TRBJ1-1; D remains ambiguous. Germline CDR1 is DFQATT and CDR2 is SNEGSKA (reference sequence). The CDR3 length is 12 residues. Trimming stripped 6 bases from V and 1 base from J, with 9 bases between. The CDR3 nucleotides read TGCAGTGCACCCGACGGGAACACTGAAGCTTTCTTT. This encodes CSAPDGNTEAFF.

This clonotype was observed many times. This chain joins TRBV15 and TRBJ1-1; no reliable D call. The CDR3 consists of 15 residues. CDR1 is LNHNV and CDR2 is YYDKDF in the germline V gene (reference sequence). Trimming pared 0 bases from V and 4 bases from J, leaving 12 bases between. DNA of the CDR3: TGTGCCACCAGCAGAGATCGTGGGAGCGGCACTGAAGCTTTCTTT. Protein product: CATSRDRGSGTEAFF.

This clonotype appeared a few times. The chain links TRBV20-1 to TRBJ2-3; 9 bases fit TRBD2. This CDR3 comprises 17 residues. Germline V CDR1 and CDR2: DFQATT, SNEGSKA (reference sequence). Trimming cost V 6 bases and J 6 bases; bases outside gene matches: 19. The CDR3 DNA follows: TGCAGTGCGGGGTCCGTTACAGGACTAGCGTATGGGGATACGCAGTATTTT. This encodes CSAGSVTGLAYGDTQYF.

This clonotype was seen many times. The chain is built from TRBV24-1 and TRBJ2-1; 8 nucleotides line up with TRBD1. This CDR3 is 13 amino acids long. The germline CDR1 and CDR2 sequences are KGHDR and SFDVKD. With V trimmed by 10 bases and J by 9 bases, 10 bases remained unmatched. The CDR3 bases are TGTGCCACGGAGGACAGGGCGTCCGGTGAGCAGTTCTTC. As protein: CATEDRASGEQFF.

This clonotype was observed a few times. The chain has TRBV11-2 and TRBJ2-2; 8 bases fit TRBD2. V was clipped by 5 bases and J by 1 base; unmatched bases: 3. Per the germline V gene, CDR1 is SGHAT and CDR2 is FQNNGV. The CDR3 runs to 15 residues. The CDR3: CASSTSGMNTGELFF. The CDR3 bases are TGTGCCAGCAGCACTAGCGGAATGAACACCGGGGAGCTGTTTTTT.

This clonotype was detected ten times or more. The chain recombines TRBV5-5 with TRBJ1-5; 7 bases agree with TRBD1. Trimming cost V 4 bases and J 4 bases; bases outside gene matches: 8. This CDR3 is built from 15 residues. Germline CDR1 is SGHKS and CDR2 is YYEKEE (reference sequence). CDR3: CASSDRDSPNQPQHF. CDR3 nucleotides: TGTGCCAGCAGCGATCGGGACAGTCCAAATCAGCCCCAGCATTTT. Full variable domain (outside the CDR3, taken from reference TRBV5-5 and TRBJ1-5): DAGVTQSPTHLIKTRGQQVTLRCSPISGHKSVSWYQQVLGQGPQFIFQYYEKEERGRGNFPDRFSARQFPNYSSELNVNALLLGDSALYLCASSDRDSPNQPQHFGDGTRLSIL.

In this sample, this clonotype turned up many times. This sequence joins TRBV29-1 and TRBJ2-5; 8 bases fit TRBD2. Trimming removed 4 bases from V and 5 bases from J; junction bases left unmatched: 9. Germline assignment: CDR1 SQVTM and CDR2 ANQGSEA. The CDR3 extends over 14 amino acids. For the CDR3, the DNA is TGCAGCGTTGGCTTCGGGGGGGCGCAGGAGACCCAGTACTTC. This gives the protein CSVGFGGAQETQYF.

At least ten counts were recorded for this clonotype. The chain uses TRBV29-1 and TRBJ2-5; D possibly corresponds to TRBD2 (6 bases). V lost 6 bases to trimming and J lost 1 base, with 9 bases between them. From germline, CDR1 is SQVTM and CDR2 ANQGSEA. The CDR3 consists of 12 residues. CDR3 amino acids: CSVGAGQETQYF. The CDR3 bases are TGCAGCGTGGGAGCGGGCCAAGAGACCCAGTACTTC.